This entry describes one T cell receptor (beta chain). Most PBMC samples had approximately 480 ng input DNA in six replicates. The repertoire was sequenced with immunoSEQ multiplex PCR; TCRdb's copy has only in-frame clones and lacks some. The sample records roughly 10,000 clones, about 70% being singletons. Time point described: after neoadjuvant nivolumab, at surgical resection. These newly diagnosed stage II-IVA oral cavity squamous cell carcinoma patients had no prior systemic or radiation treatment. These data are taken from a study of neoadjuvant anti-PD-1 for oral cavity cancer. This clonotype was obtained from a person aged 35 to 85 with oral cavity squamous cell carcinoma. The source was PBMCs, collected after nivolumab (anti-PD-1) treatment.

The CDR3 sequence: CASSVGGPNGYTF. As DNA, the CDR3 is TGTGCCAGCAGCGTAGGAGGGCCTAATGGCTACACCTTC. V and J are TRBV9 and TRBJ1-2; D is uncertain. CDR3 length: 13 amino acids. Trimming stripped 0 bases from V and 6 bases from J, with 9 bases between. Looked up from germline, CDR1 is SGDLS and CDR2 is YYNGEE.